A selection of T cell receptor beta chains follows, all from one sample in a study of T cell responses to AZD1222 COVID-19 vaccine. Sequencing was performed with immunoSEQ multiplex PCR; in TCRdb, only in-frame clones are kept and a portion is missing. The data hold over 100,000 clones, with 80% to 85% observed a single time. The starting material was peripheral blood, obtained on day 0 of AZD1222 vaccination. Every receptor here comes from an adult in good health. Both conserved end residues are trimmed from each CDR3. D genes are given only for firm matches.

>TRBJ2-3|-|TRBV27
ASSIALTDTQY
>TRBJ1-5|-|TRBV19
ASKTDSRTQPQH
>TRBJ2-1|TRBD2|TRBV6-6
ASSQLAGGFISYNEQF
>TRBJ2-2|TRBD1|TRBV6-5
ASSLGQGGFGELF
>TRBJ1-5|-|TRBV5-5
ASSEQFSSNQPQH
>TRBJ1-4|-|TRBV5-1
ASSEVATNEKLF
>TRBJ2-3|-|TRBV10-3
AVGRADTQY
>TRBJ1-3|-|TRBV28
ASRKLTLTDSGNTIY
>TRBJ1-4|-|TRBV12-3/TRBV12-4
ASSLGGVEKLF
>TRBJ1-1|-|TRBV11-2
ASSLDAMNTEAF
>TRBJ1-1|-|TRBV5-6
ASSFSTEAF
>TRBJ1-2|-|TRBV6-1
ASSEAGFGAYGYT
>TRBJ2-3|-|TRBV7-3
ASSFIGGQGDTQY
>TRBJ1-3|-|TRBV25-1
ASSDDSFSGNTIY
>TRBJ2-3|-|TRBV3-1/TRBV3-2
ASSYYCPMQDTQY
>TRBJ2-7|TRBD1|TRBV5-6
ASSLPGQGGYEQY
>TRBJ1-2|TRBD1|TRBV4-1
ASSQSGGITTGARNYGYT
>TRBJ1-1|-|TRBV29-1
SVGFRDTEAF
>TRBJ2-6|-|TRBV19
ASRRGTGANVLT
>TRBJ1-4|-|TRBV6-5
ASRTSGAANEKLF
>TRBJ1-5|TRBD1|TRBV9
ASSEQGYSNQPQH
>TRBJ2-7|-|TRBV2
AIERGTYEQY
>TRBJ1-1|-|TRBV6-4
ASSDSSASPNTEAF
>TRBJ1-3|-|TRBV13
ASSSRFSGNTIY
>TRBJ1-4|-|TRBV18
ASSPPADEKLF
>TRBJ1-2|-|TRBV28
ASIPGSIGYGYT
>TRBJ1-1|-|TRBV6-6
ASSYSTDEAF
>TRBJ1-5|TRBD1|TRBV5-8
ASTQGGDQPQH
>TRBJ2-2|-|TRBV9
ASGGQLNTGELF
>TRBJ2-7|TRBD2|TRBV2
ASSELYGRADYEQY
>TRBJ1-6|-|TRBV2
ASTSRENSPLH
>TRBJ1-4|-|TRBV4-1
ASSLGPNEKLF
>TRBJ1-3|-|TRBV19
ASSPPGSGNTIY
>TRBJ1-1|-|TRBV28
ASSLIKGGTEAF
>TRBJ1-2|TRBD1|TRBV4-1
ASSQGSTRTGIYGYT
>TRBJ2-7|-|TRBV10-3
AITPNGQYEQY
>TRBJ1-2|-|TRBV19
ASNRTEDYNYGYT
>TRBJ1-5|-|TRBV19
ASSIARGGRQPQH
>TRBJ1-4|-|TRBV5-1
ASRPGTVAEKLF
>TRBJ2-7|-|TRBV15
ATSRELGQSYEQY
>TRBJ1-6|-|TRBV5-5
ASRITGKSYNSPLH
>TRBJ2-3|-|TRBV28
ASSFAASLGTDTQY
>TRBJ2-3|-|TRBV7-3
ASSLSDTQY
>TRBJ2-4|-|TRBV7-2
ASSPTAGVRYIQY
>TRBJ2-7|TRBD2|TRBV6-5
ASSYSGLADHEQY
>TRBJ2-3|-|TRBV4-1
ASNQGWRTDTQY
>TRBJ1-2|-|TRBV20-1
SASGQGVGSYT
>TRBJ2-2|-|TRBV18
ASSPPMGRGGTGELF
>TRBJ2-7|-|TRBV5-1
ASSLEGVSSYEQY
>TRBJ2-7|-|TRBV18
ASSPGPTNEQY
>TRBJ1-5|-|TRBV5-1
ASSLEGAWNQPQH
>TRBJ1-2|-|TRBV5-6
ASSLTGTYYGYT
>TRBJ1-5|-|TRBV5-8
ASQSLFGGTPAVNQPQH